This entry lists 9 T cell receptor beta chains sequenced from one sample in a study of regulatory T cells in long-lasting Graves disease (dated by TCRdb to about 2021). The library was generated by multiplex PCR. TCRdb names Illumina HiSeq 4000 as the instrument used. To build TCR beta libraries, CDR3 regions were amplified by Arm-PCR using iRepertoire HTBI primers. TCRdb's own reprocessing of the public reads used fastp at Q25 and MiXCR and kept productive beta chains. CDR3 protein sequences are deduplicated, and each keeps its most common genes and DNA. This sample comprises 680,000 or so distinct CDR3 sequences, 15% to 20% of them detected only once. The ten largest clones add up to approximately 18% of the sample. Sample time point, as interpreted from the label and publication: newly diagnosed GD, antithyroid drugs for less than 3 months. RNA was extracted from PBMCs in TRIzol for both TCR sequencing and RNA sequencing.

These sequences were also reported in another study, on T cells in Graves' hyperthyroidism and ophthalmopathy.

Sample: peripheral blood mononuclear cells (PBMCs), taken at new diagnosis, from a patient treated with antithyroid drugs. Source of these receptors: a woman aged 30 to 39 with Graves disease. Donor details come from another sample of the same person, matched by shared clones.

This clonotype has ten or more counts. J is TRBJ1-6 and V is TRBV12-3 or TRBV12-4, with a tentative D call TRBD1 (6 bases). The CDR3 consists of 13 residues. V lost 5 bases and J 9 bases, leaving 11 bases between the germline ends. For the CDR3, the DNA is TGTGCCAGCAGTGTCTTACAGGGTTCACCCCTCCACTTT. Its protein product is CASSVLQGSPLHF.

This clonotype was seen more than once but under ten times. The J gene is TRBJ2-3, the V gene TRBV10-3; D uncertain. This CDR3 is built from 12 residues. V lost 0 bases and J 5 bases, leaving 3 bases between the germline ends. The germline gives CDR1 ENHRY, CDR2 SYGVKD. In nucleotides, the CDR3 is TGTGCCATCAGTGAGTCCGTAGATACGCAGTATTTT. Translation: CAISESVDTQYF.

In the case of this clonotype: With a much larger clone just one base away, this may be a read error. The CDR3, as DNA: TGTGCCAGCAGTTTCGATGGACAGGATAGTTACTACGAGCACTACTTC. It yields the protein CASSFDGQDSYYEHYF. V is TRBV6-5 and J is TRBJ2-7; TRBD1 agrees at 7 bases. This CDR3 has 16 amino acids. Germline V gene sequence: CDR1 MNHEY, CDR2 SVGAGI.

This clonotype occurred a few times. V usage is TRBV29-1 and J usage is TRBJ2-6; D gene uncertain. In germline, CDR1 is SQVTM, CDR2 ANQGSEA. V was pared by 4 bases and J by 0 bases, with 13 bases between. CDR3 length: 16 residues. CDR3 in DNA: TGCAGCGTTGCAGTGACAAAATACTCTGGGGCCAACGTCCTGACTTTC. The encoded protein is CSVAVTKYSGANVLTF.

The chain links TRBV5-1 to TRBJ2-7; TRBD2 aligns across 8 bases. Germline CDR1 is SGHRS and CDR2 is YFSETQ. This CDR3 has 20 residues. Trimming cost V 2 bases and J 0 bases; bases outside gene matches: 19. CDR3 bases: TGCGCCAGCAGCTTAGTACCACTAGCGGACCAGAAAATCAGCTCCTACGAGCAGTACTTC. This codes for CASSLVPLADQKISSYEQYF.

This clonotype was counted many times. V is TRBV12-3 or TRBV12-4 and J is TRBJ1-6, with D unresolved. The CDR3 is 12 residues long. The V end lost 3 bases, the J end lost 9 bases, and 6 bases lay between the germline ends. The CDR3 DNA follows: TGTGCCAGCAGTTTCCAGTCTTCACCCCTCCACTTT. Its translation is CASSFQSSPLHF.

This clonotype was counted many times. The V call is TRBV6-2 or TRBV6-3, the J call TRBJ2-3, with D possibly TRBD1 on 6 matching bases. The ends were cut back, 7 bases at V and 8 bases at J, with 19 bases in the middle. CDR1 and CDR2 (germline): MNHEY, SVGEGT. The CDR3 is 14 residues long. The CDR3 loop is CASNLGQGRRTQYF. The CDR3, as DNA: TGTGCCAGCAATTTAGGGCAGGGGCGGCGTACGCAGTATTTT.

There are many counts of this clonotype. The V gene is TRBV6-2 or TRBV6-3, the J gene TRBJ2-1; 8 bases are a match to TRBD2. Trimming took 2 bases from V and 7 from J; bases not matched to a gene: 7. The germline V gene has CDR1 MNHEY and CDR2 SVGEGT. There are 15 residues in the CDR3. The CDR3: CASSYRGRKGNEQFF. The CDR3 nucleotides are TGTGCCAGCAGTTACCGCGGGAGGAAAGGGAATGAGCAGTTCTTC.

This clonotype has only a few counts. The CDR3 DNA reads TGTGCCAGCAGTGACGGGACTAGCGGGGCTCGGCAGTACTTC. This sequence encodes CASSDGTSGARQYF. The V gene is TRBV6-1, the J gene TRBJ2-7; TRBD2 matches 13 bases. The length of the CDR3 is 14 residues. V shed 3 bases and J 9 bases; nucleotides not matched to a gene: 5. CDR1 is MNHNS and CDR2 is SASEGT in the germline V gene.